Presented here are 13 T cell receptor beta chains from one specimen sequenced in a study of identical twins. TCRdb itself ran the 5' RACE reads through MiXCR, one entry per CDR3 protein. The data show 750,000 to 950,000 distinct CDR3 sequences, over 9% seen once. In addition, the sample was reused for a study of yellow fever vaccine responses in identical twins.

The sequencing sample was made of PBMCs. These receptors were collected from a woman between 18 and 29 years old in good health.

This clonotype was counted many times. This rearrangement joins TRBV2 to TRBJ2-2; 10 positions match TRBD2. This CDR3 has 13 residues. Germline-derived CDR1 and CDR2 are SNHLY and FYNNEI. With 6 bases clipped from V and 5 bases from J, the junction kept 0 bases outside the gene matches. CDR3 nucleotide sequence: TGTGCCAGCAGGGGACTAGCGACCGGGGAGCTGTTTTTT. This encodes CASRGLATGELFF.

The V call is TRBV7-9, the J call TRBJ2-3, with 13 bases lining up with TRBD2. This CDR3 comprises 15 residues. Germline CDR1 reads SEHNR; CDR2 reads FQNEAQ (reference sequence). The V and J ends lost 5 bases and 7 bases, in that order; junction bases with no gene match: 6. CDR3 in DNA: TGTGCCAGCAGCAAGGGACTAGCGGGGATAAATACGCAGTATTTT. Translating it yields CASSKGLAGINTQYF. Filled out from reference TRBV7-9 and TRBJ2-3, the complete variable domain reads DTGVSQNPRHKITKRGQNVTFRCDPISEHNRLYWYRQTLGQGPEFLTYFQNEAQLEKSRLLSDRFSAERPKGSFSTLEIQRTEQGDSAMYLCASSKGLAGINTQYFGPGTRLTVL.

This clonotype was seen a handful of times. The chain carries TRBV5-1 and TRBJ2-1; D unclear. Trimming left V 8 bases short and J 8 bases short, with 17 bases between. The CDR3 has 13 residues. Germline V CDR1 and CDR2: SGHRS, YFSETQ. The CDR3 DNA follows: TGCGCCAGATTTTCTTCAGGTCTAGATGAGCAGTTCTTC. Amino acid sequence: CARFSSGLDEQFF.

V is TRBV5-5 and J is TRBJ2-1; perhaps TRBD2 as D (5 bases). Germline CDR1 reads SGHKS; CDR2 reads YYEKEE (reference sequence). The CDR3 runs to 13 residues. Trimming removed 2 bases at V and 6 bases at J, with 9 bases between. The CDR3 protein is CASSLLESNEQFF. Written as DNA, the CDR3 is TGTGCCAGCAGCTTACTAGAATCCAATGAGCAGTTCTTC.

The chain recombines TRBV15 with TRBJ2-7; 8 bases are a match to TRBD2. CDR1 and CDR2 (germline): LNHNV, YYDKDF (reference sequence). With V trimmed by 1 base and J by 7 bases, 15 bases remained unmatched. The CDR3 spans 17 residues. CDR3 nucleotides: TGTGCCACCAGCAGAGGTGGCCCGGGAGGGCGGTCGGGGGAGCAGTACTTC. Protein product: CATSRGGPGGRSGEQYF.

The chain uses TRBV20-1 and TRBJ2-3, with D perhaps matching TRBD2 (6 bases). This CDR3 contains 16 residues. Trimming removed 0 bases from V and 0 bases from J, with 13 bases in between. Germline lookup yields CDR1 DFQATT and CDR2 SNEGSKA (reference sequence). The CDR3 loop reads CSARDPNSGSTDTQYF. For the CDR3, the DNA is TGCAGTGCTAGAGACCCTAACAGCGGGAGCACAGATACGCAGTATTTT.

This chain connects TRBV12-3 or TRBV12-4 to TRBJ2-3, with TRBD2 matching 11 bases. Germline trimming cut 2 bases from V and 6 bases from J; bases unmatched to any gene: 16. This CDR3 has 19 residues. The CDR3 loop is CASSLRLMLLAGEGDTQYF. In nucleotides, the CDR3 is TGTGCCAGCAGTTTAAGGTTAATGTTACTAGCGGGAGAGGGTGATACGCAGTATTTT.

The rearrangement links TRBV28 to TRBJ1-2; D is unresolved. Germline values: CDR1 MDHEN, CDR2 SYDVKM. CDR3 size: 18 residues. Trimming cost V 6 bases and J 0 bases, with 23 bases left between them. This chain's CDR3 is CASSHDRPTLATNYGYTF. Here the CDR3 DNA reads TGTGCCAGCAGCCACGACCGCCCGACGTTGGCAACTAACTATGGCTACACCTTC.

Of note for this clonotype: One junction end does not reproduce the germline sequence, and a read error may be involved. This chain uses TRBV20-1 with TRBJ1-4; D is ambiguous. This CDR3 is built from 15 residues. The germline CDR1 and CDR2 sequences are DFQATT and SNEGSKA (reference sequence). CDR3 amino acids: CSARDLGGINEKLFF. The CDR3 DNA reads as TGCAGTGCCAGAGATCTGGGAGGGATAAATGAAAAACTGTTTTTT.

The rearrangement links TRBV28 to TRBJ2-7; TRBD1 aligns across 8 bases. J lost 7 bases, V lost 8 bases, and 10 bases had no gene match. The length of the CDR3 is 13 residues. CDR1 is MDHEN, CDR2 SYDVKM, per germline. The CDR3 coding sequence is TGTGCCAGCGGGCCGGCAGGGGGCCGGGAGCAGTACTTC. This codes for CASGPAGGREQYF.

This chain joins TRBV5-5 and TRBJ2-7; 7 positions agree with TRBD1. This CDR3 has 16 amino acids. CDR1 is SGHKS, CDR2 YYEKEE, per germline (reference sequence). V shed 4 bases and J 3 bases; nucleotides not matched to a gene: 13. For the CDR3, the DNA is TGTGCCAGCAGCCCTAGTCGTTGGACAGGACTCTACGAGCAGTACTTC. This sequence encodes CASSPSRWTGLYEQYF.

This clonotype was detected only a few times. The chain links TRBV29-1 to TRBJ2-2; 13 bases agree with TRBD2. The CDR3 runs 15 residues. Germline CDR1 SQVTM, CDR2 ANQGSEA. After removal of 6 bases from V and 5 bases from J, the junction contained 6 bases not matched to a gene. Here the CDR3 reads CSVQEGLAGTGELFF. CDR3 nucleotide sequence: TGCAGCGTCCAAGAGGGACTAGCGGGAACCGGGGAGCTGTTTTTT.

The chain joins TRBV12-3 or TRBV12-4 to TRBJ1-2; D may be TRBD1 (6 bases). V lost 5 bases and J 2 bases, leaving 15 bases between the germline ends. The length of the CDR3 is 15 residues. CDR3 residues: CASSPRQAGNYGYTF. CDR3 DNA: TGTGCCAGCAGTCCCCGACAGGCGGGAAACTATGGCTACACCTTC.